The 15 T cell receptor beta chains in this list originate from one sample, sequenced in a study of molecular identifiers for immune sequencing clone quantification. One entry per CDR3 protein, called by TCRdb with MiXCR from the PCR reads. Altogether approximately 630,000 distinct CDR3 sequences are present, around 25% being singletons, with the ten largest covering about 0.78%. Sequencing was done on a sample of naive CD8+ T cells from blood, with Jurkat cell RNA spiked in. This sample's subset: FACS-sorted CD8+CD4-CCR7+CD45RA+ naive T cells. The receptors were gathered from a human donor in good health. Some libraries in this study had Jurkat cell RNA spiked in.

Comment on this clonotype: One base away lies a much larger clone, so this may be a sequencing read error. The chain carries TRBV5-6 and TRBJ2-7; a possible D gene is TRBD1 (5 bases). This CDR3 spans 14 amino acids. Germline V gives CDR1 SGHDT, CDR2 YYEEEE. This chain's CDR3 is CASNLGHSSYEQYF. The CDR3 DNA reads TGTGCCAGCAACTTGGGGCATTCGTCCTACGAGCAGTACTTC. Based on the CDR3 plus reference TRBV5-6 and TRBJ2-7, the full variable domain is DAGVTQSPTHLIKTRGQQVTLRCSPKSGHDTVSWYQQALGQGPQFIFQYYEEEERQRGNFPDRFSGHQFPNYSSELNVNALLLGDSALYLCASNLGHSSYEQYFGPGTRLTVT.

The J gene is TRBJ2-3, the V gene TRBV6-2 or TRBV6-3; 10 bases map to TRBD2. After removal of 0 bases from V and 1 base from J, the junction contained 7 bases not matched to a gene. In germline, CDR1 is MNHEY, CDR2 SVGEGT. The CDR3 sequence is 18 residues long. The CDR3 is CASSYSVLAGVRTDTQYF. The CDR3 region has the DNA TGTGCCAGCAGTTACTCGGTCCTAGCGGGAGTACGCACAGATACGCAGTATTTT.

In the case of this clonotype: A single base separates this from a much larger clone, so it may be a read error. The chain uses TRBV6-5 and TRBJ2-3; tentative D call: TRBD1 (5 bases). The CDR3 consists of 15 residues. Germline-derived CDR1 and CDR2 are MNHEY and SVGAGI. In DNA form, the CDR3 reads TGTGCCAGCAGTCCACCTCAGGGTAGCACAGGTACGCAGTATTTT. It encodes CASSPPQGSTGTQYF.

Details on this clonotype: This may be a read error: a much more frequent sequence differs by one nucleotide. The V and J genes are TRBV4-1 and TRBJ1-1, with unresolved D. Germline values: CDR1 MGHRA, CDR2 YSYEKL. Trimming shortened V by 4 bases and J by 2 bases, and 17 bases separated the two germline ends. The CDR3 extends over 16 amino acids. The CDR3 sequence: CASSLMGQPINTEAFF. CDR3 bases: TGCGCCAGCAGCCTCATGGGTCAGCCAATTAACACTGAAGCTTTCTTT.

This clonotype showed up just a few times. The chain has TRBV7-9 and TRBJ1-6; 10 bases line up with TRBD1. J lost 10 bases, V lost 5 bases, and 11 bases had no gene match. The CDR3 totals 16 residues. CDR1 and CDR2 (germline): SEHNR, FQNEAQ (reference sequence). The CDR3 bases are TGTGCCAGCAGCCACGGACAGGGGGAAGTCGAGTCACCCCTCCACTTT. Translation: CASSHGQGEVESPLHF. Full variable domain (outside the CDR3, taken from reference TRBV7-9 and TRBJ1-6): DTGVSQNPRHKITKRGQNVTFRCDPISEHNRLYWYRQTLGQGPEFLTYFQNEAQLEKSRLLSDRFSAERPKGSFSTLEIQRTEQGDSAMYLCASSHGQGEVESPLHFGNGTRLTVT.

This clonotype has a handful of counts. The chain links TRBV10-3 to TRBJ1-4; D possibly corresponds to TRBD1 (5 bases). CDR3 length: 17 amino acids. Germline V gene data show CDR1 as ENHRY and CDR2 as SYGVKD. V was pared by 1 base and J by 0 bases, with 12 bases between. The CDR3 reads CAISELPAGATNEKLFF. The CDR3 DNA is TGTGCCATCAGTGAGTTACCTGCGGGGGCAACTAATGAAAAACTGTTTTTT.

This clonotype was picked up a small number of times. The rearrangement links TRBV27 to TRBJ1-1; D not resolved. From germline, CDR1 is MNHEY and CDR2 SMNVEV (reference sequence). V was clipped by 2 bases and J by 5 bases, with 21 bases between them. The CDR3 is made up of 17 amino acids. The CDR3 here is CASSLMAPSSPGTEAFF. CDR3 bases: TGTGCCAGCAGTTTAATGGCACCGAGTAGCCCGGGGACTGAAGCTTTCTTT.

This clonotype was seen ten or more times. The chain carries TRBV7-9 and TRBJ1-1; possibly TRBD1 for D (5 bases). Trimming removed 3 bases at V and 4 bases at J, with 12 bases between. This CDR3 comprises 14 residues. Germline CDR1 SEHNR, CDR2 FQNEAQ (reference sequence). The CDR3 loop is CASSFWVGATEAFF. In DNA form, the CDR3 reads TGTGCCAGCAGCTTTTGGGTTGGGGCCACTGAAGCTTTCTTT.

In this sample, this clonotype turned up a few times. CDR3 protein: CASSWRGRSYEQYF. The CDR3 bases are TGTGCCAGTAGTTGGCGGGGAAGGTCCTACGAGCAGTACTTC. This rearrangement joins TRBV19 to TRBJ2-7; the D gene is possibly TRBD2 (6 bases). The length of the CDR3 is 14 residues. V was trimmed by 5 bases and J by 1 base, leaving 12 bases between them. From germline, CDR1 is LNHDA and CDR2 SQIVND (reference sequence).

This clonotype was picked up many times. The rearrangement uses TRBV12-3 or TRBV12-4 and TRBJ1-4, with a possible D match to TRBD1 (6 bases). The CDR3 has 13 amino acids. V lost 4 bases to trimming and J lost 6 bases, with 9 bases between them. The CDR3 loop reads CASSSSGDEKLFF. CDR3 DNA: TGTGCCAGCAGTTCCTCAGGGGATGAAAAACTGTTTTTT.

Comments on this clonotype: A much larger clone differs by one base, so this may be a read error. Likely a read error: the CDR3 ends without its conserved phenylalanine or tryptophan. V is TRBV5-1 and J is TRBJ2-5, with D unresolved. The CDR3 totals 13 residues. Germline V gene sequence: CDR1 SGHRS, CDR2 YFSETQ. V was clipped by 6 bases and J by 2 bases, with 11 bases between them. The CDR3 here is CASTMDAQETQYI. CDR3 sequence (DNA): TGCGCCAGCACCATGGACGCGCAAGAGACCCAGTACATC.

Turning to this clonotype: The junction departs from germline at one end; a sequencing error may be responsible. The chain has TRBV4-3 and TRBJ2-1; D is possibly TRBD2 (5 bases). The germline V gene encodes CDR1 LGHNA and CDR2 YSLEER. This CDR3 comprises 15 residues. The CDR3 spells CASSQGSGSYNEQLF. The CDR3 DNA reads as TGCGCCAGCAGCCAAGGTTCGGGGTCCTACAATGAGCAGCTCTTC.

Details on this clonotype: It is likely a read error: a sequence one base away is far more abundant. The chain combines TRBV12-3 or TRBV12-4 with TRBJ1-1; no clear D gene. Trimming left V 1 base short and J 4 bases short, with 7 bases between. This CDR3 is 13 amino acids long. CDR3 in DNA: TGTGCCAGCAGTTTAGGCACCTGCACTGAAGCTTTCTTT. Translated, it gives CASSLGTCTEAFF.

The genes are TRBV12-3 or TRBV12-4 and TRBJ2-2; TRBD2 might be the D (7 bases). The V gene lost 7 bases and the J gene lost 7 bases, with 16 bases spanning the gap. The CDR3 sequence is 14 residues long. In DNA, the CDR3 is TGTGCCAGCATCTTGGGGGGGCTGGGCGGGGAGCTGTTTTTT. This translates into CASILGGLGGELFF.

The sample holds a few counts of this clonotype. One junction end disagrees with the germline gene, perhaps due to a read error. The CDR3 region is CASRYSDNRELGGYTF. The CDR3 DNA reads as TGTGCCAGCAGATACTCGGATAACAGGGAGCTAGGGGGCTACACCTTC. V gene TRBV6-5 combines with J gene TRBJ1-2, with a possible D match to TRBD1 (6 bases). This CDR3 comprises 16 residues. Germline lookup yields CDR1 MNHEY and CDR2 SVGAGI.